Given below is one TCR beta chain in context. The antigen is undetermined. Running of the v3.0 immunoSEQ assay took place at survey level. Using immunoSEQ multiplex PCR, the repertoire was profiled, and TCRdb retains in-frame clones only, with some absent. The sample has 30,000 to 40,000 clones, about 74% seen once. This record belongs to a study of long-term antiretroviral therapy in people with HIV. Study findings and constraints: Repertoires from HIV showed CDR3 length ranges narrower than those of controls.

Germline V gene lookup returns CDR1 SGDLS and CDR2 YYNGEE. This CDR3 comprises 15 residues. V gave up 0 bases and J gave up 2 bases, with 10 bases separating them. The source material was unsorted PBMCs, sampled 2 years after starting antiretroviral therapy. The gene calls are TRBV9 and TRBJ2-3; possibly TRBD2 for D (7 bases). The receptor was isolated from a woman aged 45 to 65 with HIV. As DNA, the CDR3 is TGTGCCAGCAGCGTAGGCGGGGGCCCCACAGATACGCAGTATTTT. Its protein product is CASSVGGGPTDTQYF.